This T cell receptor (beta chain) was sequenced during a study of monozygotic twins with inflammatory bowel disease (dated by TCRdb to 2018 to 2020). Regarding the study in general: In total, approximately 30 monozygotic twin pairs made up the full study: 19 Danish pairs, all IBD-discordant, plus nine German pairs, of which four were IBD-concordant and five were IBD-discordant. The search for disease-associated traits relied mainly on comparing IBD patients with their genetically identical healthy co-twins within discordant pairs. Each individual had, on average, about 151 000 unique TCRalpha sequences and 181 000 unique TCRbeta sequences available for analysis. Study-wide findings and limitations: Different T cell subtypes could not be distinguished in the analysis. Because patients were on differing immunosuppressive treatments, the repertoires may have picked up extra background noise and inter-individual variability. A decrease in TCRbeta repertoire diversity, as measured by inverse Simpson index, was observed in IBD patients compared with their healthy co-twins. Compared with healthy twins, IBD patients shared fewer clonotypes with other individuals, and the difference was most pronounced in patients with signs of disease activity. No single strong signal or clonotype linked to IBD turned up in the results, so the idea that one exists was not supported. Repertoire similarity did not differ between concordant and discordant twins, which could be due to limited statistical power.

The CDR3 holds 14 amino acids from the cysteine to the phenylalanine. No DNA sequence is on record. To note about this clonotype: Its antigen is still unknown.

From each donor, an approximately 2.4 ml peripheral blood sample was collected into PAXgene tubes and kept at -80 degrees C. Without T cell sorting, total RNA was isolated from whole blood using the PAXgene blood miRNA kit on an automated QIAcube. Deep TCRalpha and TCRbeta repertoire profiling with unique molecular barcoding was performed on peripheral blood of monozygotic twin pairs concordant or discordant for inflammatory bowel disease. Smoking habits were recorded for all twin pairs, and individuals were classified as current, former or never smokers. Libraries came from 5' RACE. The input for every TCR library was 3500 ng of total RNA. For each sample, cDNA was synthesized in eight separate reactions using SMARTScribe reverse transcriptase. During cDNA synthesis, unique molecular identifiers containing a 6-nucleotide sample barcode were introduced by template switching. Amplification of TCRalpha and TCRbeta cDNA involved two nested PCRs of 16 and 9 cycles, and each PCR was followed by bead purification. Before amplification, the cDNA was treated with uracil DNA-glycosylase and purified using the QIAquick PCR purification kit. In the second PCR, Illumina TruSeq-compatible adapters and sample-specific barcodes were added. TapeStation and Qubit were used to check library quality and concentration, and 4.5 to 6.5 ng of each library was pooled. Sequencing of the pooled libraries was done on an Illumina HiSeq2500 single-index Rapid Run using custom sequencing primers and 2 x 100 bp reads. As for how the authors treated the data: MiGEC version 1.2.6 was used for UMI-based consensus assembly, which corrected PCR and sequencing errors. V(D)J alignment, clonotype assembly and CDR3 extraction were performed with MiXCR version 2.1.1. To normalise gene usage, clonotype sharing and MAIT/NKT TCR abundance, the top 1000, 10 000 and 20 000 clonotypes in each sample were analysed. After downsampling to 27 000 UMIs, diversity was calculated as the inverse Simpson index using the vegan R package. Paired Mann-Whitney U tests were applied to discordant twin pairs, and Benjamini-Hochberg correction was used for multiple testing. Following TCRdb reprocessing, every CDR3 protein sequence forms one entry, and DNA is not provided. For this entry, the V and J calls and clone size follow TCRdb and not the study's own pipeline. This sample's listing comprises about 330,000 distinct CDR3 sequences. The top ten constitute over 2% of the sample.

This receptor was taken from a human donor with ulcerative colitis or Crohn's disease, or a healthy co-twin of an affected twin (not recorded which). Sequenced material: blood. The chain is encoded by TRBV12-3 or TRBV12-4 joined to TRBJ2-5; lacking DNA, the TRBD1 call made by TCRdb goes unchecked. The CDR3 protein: CASSPGAGQETQYF.